The rows below give T cell receptor beta chains drawn from one sample of a study of Ad26.COV2.S vaccination and SARS-CoV-2 variants. The assay was immunoSEQ multiplex PCR, and TCRdb's table has in-frame clones only and misses some. The data show 75,000 to 100,000 clones, under 90% seen once. The source material was peripheral blood, sampled after recovery from COVID-19. The source of these receptors is a human donor who had recovered from COVID-19. CDR3s include the opening cysteine and the closing phenylalanine or tryptophan. The order of the fields is V gene, J gene, D gene, clone size, CDR3 protein, CDR3 DNA. D genes are given only for firm matches. Only some rows state a clone size, as once, few, many or a class for expanded clones.

TRBV5-4,TRBJ1-2,NA,NA,CASSLVGDNYGYTF,TGTGCCAGCAGCTTGGTAGGGGATAACTATGGCTACACCTTC
TRBV27,TRBJ2-3,NA,NA,CASSPRGSTDTQYF,TGTGCCAGCAGTCCAAGGGGGAGCACAGATACGCAGTATTTT
TRBV6-2/TRBV6-3,TRBJ2-7,TRBD1,few,CASSPLAGQVGEQYF,TGTGCCAGCAGTCCCCTCGCGGGACAGGTCGGCGAGCAGTACTTC
TRBV18,TRBJ1-3,TRBD1,NA,CASSPGRGPLNSGNTIYF,TGTGCCAGCTCACCGGGAAGGGGGCCGTTGAACTCTGGAAACACCATATATTTT
TRBV4-2,TRBJ2-1,TRBD1,NA,CASSHPGTGGNNEQFF,TGTGCCAGCAGCCATCCCGGGACAGGGGGAAACAATGAGCAGTTCTTC
TRBV4-3,TRBJ2-1,NA,NA,CASSQSPGPSYNEQFF,TGCGCCAGCAGCCAATCCCCGGGACCCTCCTACAATGAGCAGTTCTTC
TRBV19,TRBJ2-7,NA,NA,CASSRSSYQDEQYF,TGTGCCAGCTCCCGGAGTAGCTACCAGGACGAGCAGTACTTC
TRBV7-9,TRBJ1-5,NA,NA,CASSLDGGSNQPQHF,TGTGCCAGCAGCTTAGACGGGGGAAGCAATCAGCCCCAGCATTTT
TRBV5-5,TRBJ2-3,NA,NA,CASSLKGYGTDTQYF,TGTGCCAGCAGCTTGAAGGGGTACGGCACAGATACGCAGTATTTT
TRBV7-2,TRBJ2-7,NA,NA,CASSHGLHYEQYF,TGTGCCAGCAGCCACGGACTACACTACGAGCAGTACTTC
TRBV7-8,TRBJ2-7,NA,NA,CASSPTGRSYEQYF,TGTGCCAGCAGCCCCACAGGGCGTTCCTACGAGCAGTACTTC
TRBV14,TRBJ2-1,TRBD2,NA,CASSLPSGRSENEQFF,TGTGCCAGCAGCCTTCCTAGCGGGAGGTCGGAGAATGAGCAGTTCTTC
TRBV15,TRBJ1-2,NA,once,CATSRGRDGSSWGYTF,TGTGCCACCAGCAGAGGCAGGGACGGATCCTCTTGGGGCTACACCTTC
TRBV5-6,TRBJ2-7,NA,NA,CASSLDLVDSYEQYF,TGTGCCAGCAGCTTGGATTTGGTAGACAGCTACGAGCAGTACTTC
TRBV2,TRBJ1-1,NA,NA,CASSEDWNAEAFF,TGTGCCAGCAGTGAAGACTGGAACGCTGAAGCTTTCTTT
TRBV2,TRBJ2-7,NA,NA,CASSGGTAVGEQYF,TGTGCCAGCAGTGGTGGGACCGCGGTCGGCGAGCAGTACTTC
TRBV5-6,TRBJ1-4,NA,NA,CASSLMGTTNEKLFF,TGTGCCAGCAGCTTGATGGGGACAACTAATGAAAAACTGTTTTTT
TRBV5-5,TRBJ2-2,NA,once,CASSRTDSVTGELFF,TGTGCCAGCAGCCGGACAGACTCAGTCACCGGGGAGCTGTTTTTT
TRBV14,TRBJ1-1,NA,NA,CASSRQTGQKAFF,TGTGCCAGCAGCCGCCAGACCGGACAGAAAGCTTTCTTT
TRBV6-5,TRBJ1-2,NA,NA,CASSQYTGQEYGYTF,TGTGCCAGCAGTCAATACACAGGGCAGGAGTATGGCTACACCTTC
TRBV6-5,TRBJ1-1,TRBD1,NA,CASSYASRGLGTEAFF,TGTGCCAGCAGTTACGCCTCGAGGGGGCTCGGCACTGAAGCTTTCTTT
TRBV4-1,TRBJ2-5,TRBD2,NA,CASSLSGQETQYF,TGCGCCAGCAGCCTTAGCGGGCAAGAGACCCAGTACTTC
TRBV9,TRBJ2-3,NA,NA,CASSVDGAPGDTQYF,TGTGCCAGCAGCGTAGACGGGGCCCCGGGGGATACGCAGTATTTT
TRBV25-1,TRBJ1-2,NA,NA,CASSGRGDYGYTF,TGTGCCAGCAGTGGAAGGGGTGACTATGGCTACACCTTC
TRBV5-4,TRBJ2-7,TRBD2,NA,CASSLAGGAGRNEQYF,TGTGCCAGCAGCTTGGCCGGGGGAGCGGGAAGGAACGAGCAGTACTTC
TRBV28,TRBJ2-7,NA,NA,CASSFEAGSVYEQYF,TGTGCCAGCAGTTTTGAGGCGGGCAGTGTATACGAGCAGTACTTC
TRBV5-4,TRBJ1-1,NA,NA,CASSLLVGDTEAFF,TGTGCCAGCAGCTTGTTGGTCGGGGACACTGAAGCTTTCTTT
TRBV27,TRBJ1-2,NA,NA,CASSLKAYYGYTF,TGTGCCAGCAGTTTAAAGGCATACTATGGCTACACCTTC
TRBV7-2,TRBJ2-2,NA,NA,CASSLGGTRPGRTGELFF,TGTGCCAGCAGCTTAGGGGGGACAAGGCCCGGGCGGACCGGGGAGCTGTTTTTT
TRBV6-6,TRBJ1-3,TRBD1,few,CVTGKESGNTIYF,TGTGTGACAGGGAAGGAATCTGGAAACACCATATATTTT
TRBV11-1,TRBJ2-7,NA,NA,CASSSVGLTTYEQYF,TGTGCCAGCAGCTCAGTGGGACTGACAACCTACGAGCAGTACTTC
TRBV5-5,TRBJ1-2,NA,few,CASSFGAATYGYTF,TGTGCCAGCAGCTTCGGGGCAGCCACCTATGGCTACACCTTC
TRBV19,TRBJ2-2,NA,NA,CASTSGVNTGELFF,TGTGCCAGTACCTCAGGGGTGAACACCGGGGAGCTGTTTTTT
TRBV10-2,TRBJ1-5,TRBD1,NA,CASSESWDRGLQPQHF,TGCGCCAGCAGTGAGTCCTGGGACAGGGGCCTTCAGCCCCAGCATTTT
TRBV12-3/TRBV12-4,TRBJ2-1,NA,NA,CASRTSYEQFF,TGTGCCAGCAGGACTAGTTATGAGCAGTTCTTC
TRBV28,TRBJ1-1,NA,NA,CASSSLSGSAGTEAFF,TGTGCCAGCAGCTCTCTATCAGGGTCAGCGGGCACTGAAGCTTTCTTT
TRBV12-3/TRBV12-4,TRBJ1-2,TRBD1,NA,CASSVTGGGYTF,TGTGCCAGCAGTGTGACAGGGGGTGGCTACACCTTC
TRBV11-2,TRBJ2-7,NA,NA,CASSLDADYEQYF,TGTGCCAGCAGCTTAGACGCAGACTACGAGCAGTACTTC
TRBV18,TRBJ1-5,NA,NA,CASSPRTSQGQPQHF,TGTGCCAGCTCACCACGGACTTCTCAAGGTCAGCCCCAGCATTTT
TRBV5-4,TRBJ1-2,NA,once,CASSLGPRGISNYGYTF,TGTGCCAGCAGCTTGGGTCCTAGGGGGATATCTAACTATGGCTACACCTTC
TRBV7-3,TRBJ1-1,NA,NA,CASSPYKNTEAFF,TGTGCCAGCAGCCCTTACAAGAACACTGAAGCTTTCTTT
TRBV10-2,TRBJ1-2,NA,NA,CASSDAGSYGYTF,TGCGCCAGCAGTGACGCGGGTAGCTATGGCTACACCTTC
TRBV20-1,TRBJ1-1,NA,NA,CSARGVGEAFF,TGCAGTGCTAGAGGCGTCGGTGAAGCTTTCTTT
TRBV7-9,TRBJ1-1,NA,NA,CASSLMGLDEAFF,TGTGCCAGCAGCTTGATGGGCCTAGATGAAGCTTTCTTT